This T cell receptor (beta chain) was recorded in a study of T cell changes during pregnancy in multiple sclerosis. Some clones are missing from TCRdb's copy, which holds only in-frame ones; the method was immunoSEQ multiplex PCR. The sample shows fewer than 50,000 clones, about nine tenths of them seen only once. Germline V gives CDR1 SGHNT, CDR2 YYREEE (reference sequence). There are 17 residues in the CDR3. J lost 5 bases, V lost 0 bases, and 5 bases had no gene match. The starting material was CD8+ T cells from peripheral blood mononuclear cells, obtained in the first trimester of pregnancy. The source of this sequence is a female donor with multiple sclerosis, enrolled in a pregnancy study. The chain joins TRBV5-4 to TRBJ2-7; 16 bases are a match to TRBD2. CDR3 sequence reads: CASSLEGLAGGEDEQYF. The CDR3 coding sequence is TGTGCCAGCAGCTTGGAGGGACTAGCGGGAGGGGAGGACGAGCAGTACTTC.